The present TCR beta chain was sequenced within a study of shared clonotypes between healthy human individuals. Across the study: With ages of 18 to 49, the donors were two women and three men. Three CD4 naive, three CD4 memory, two CD8 naive and one CD8 memory plate were used per donor.

Assay used: immunoSEQ multiplex PCR; TCRdb lists only in-frame clones, some missing. Of 2 million to 2.5 million clones listed, 90% to 97% were seen once; the top ten hold 0.13%. With respect to this clone: Antigen unknown.

The CDR3 consists of 15 residues. Germline V gives CDR1 SNHLY, CDR2 FYNNEI. V was trimmed by 4 bases and J by 0 bases, leaving 12 bases between them. Study conclusions and caveats: Among non-shared clonotypes, generation probabilities were lower than among those shared by all four donors. Only blood samples were collected, and tissue repertoires likely differ.

Sequenced: naive CD4+ T cells sorted from blood. Sample subset: CD45RA+ positively selected. V gene TRBV2 combines with J gene TRBJ1-2; unclear D gene. The sequence came from a man between 18 and 29 years old in good health. The CDR3 DNA reads TGTGCCAGCAGTGTTTATGATAGAGCTAACTATGGCTACACCTTC. Its translation: CASSVYDRANYGYTF.